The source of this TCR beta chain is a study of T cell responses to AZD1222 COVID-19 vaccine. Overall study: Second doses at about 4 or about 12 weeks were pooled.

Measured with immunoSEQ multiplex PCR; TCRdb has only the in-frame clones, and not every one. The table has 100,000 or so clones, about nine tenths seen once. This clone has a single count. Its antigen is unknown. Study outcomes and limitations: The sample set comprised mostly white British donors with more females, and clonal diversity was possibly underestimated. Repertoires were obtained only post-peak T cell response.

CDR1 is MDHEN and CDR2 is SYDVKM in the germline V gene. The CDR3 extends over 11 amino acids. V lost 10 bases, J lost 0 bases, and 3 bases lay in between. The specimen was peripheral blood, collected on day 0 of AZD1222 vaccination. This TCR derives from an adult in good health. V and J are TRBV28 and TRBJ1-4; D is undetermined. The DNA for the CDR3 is TGTGCCACTACAACTAATGAAAAACTGTTTTTT. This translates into CATTTNEKLFF.